This T cell receptor (beta chain) was found in a study of cytomegalovirus exposure and HLA in healthy donors. The CDR3 covers 16 residues. Germline assignment: CDR1 MNHNY and CDR2 SVGAGI (reference sequence). V was shortened by 6 bases and J by 1 base, with 17 bases between the two germline ends. Study-level points and caveats: Indistinguishability led to the exclusion of some V segments, TRBV6-2 and TRBV6-3 included. Productive rates of about 87% or about 30% were seen for most TCR beta V segments in an earlier analysis.

Amplification used 60 Vbeta primers and 13 Jbeta primers. Profiling relied on immunoSEQ multiplex PCR, and the TCRdb table lists in-frame clones only, not all of them. The repertoire holds 65,000 or so clones, with over 50% as singletons. While unrecorded immune exposures were likely, the donors were nominally healthy when sampled. Comment on this clone: Its target is unknown.

The receptor comes from a man aged 30-40 years in good health and CMV-seronegative. V usage is TRBV6-6 and J usage is TRBJ2-3; D not certain. The sample comprised PBMCs. CDR3 region: CASSPRLHTGTDTQYF. In DNA, the CDR3 is TGTGCCAGCAGCCCCCGACTCCATACCGGCACAGATACGCAGTATTTT.